These 10 T cell receptor beta chains share one sample of origin, sequenced in a study of shared clonotypes between healthy human individuals. The naive CD8 fraction comprised CD45RO-negative cells positively selected for CCR7 and excluded terminally differentiated effector memory CD45RA+ cells. Profiling relied on immunoSEQ multiplex PCR, and the TCRdb table lists in-frame clones only, not all of them. The table has about 2 million clones, about 95% seen once. Sequencing was performed on naive CD8+ T cells sorted from blood. All receptors derive from a young man in good health.

V is TRBV28 and J is TRBJ2-5; no definite D call. Germline CDR1 and CDR2: MDHEN and SYDVKM. This CDR3 spans 13 amino acids. Trimming left V 5 bases short and J 3 bases short, with 10 bases between. CDR3: CASSIIDKETQYF. DNA for the CDR3: TGTGCCAGCAGTATAATAGATAAAGAGACCCAGTACTTC.

The V call is TRBV9, the J call TRBJ2-2, with D unresolved. V dropped 0 bases and J dropped 5 bases, with 20 bases sitting between them. The CDR3 runs 18 residues. Per the germline V gene, CDR1 is SGDLS and CDR2 is YYNGEE. CDR3 sequence: CASSVASVESWKTGELFF. In nucleotides, the CDR3 is TGTGCCAGCAGCGTAGCTTCTGTGGAGTCCTGGAAAACCGGGGAGCTGTTTTTT.

The chain carries TRBV7-9 and TRBJ2-7; D uncertain. Trimming took off 5 bases at V and 1 base at J, with 9 bases between the two ends. This CDR3 region has 13 residues. Germline values: CDR1 SEHNR, CDR2 FQNEAQ (reference sequence). CDR3 amino acids: CASSAHISYEQYF. The CDR3 nucleotides read TGTGCCAGCAGCGCGCATATTTCCTACGAGCAGTACTTC.

This chain connects TRBV7-9 to TRBJ1-4, with D unclear. CDR1 and CDR2 from the germline V gene are SEHNR and FQNEAQ (reference sequence). The CDR3 is 15 amino acids. V dropped 5 bases and J dropped 5 bases, with 15 bases sitting between them. The CDR3 loop is CASSLRVGVNEKLFF. CDR3 DNA: TGTGCCAGCAGCCTCCGAGTAGGAGTAAATGAAAAACTGTTTTTT. The full variable domain, with the rest looked up from reference TRBV7-9 and TRBJ1-4, is DTGVSQNPRHKITKRGQNVTFRCDPISEHNRLYWYRQTLGQGPEFLTYFQNEAQLEKSRLLSDRFSAERPKGSFSTLEIQRTEQGDSAMYLCASSLRVGVNEKLFFGSGTQLSVL.

The chain recombines TRBV18 with TRBJ2-1; 7 bases match TRBD2. Trimming cost V 3 bases and J 4 bases; bases outside gene matches: 6. The CDR3 has 15 amino acids. The germline V gene has CDR1 KGHSH and CDR2 LQKENI. CDR3 DNA sequence: TGTGCCAGCTCACCGGGGGAGGGCCGTTACAATGAGCAGTTCTTC. Protein: CASSPGEGRYNEQFF.

The chain is built from TRBV15 and TRBJ1-4, with D possibly being TRBD1 (6 bases). This CDR3 is built from 15 residues. The germline CDR1 and CDR2 sequences are LNHNV and YYDKDF (reference sequence). Trimming shortened V by 8 bases and J by 4 bases, and 17 bases separated the two germline ends. In nucleotides, the CDR3 is TGTGCCACCGGGGGGACATTCGACTATAATGAAAAACTGTTTTTT. It specifies CATGGTFDYNEKLFF.

Of note for this clone: At the DNA level, this CDR3 is encoded by other sequences in the same sample as well. The rearrangement joins TRBV5-6 to TRBJ1-5; 8 bases are shared with TRBD1. Germline lookup yields CDR1 SGHDT and CDR2 YYEEEE. The CDR3 loop spans 14 amino acids. With V trimmed by 3 bases and J by 6 bases, 5 bases remained unmatched. Here the CDR3 reads CASSSGTGVQPQHF. The CDR3, as DNA: TGTGCCAGCAGCTCCGGGACAGGCGTTCAGCCCCAGCATTTT.

The chain combines TRBV30 with TRBJ2-6, with D tentatively TRBD1 (5 bases). The CDR3 loop spans 13 amino acids. Germline loops: CDR1 GTSNPN, CDR2 SVGIG (reference sequence). V lost 4 bases and J lost 1, with 5 bases in between. The CDR3 DNA reads TGTGCCTGGAAGGGGTCTGGGGCCAACGTCCTGACTTTC. This sequence encodes CAWKGSGANVLTF.

Worth noting for this clone: The same CDR3 arises from other DNA sequences in this sample as well. The gene calls are TRBV6-1 and TRBJ2-7; a weak D match, TRBD2 (5 bases). Germline-derived CDR1 and CDR2 are MNHNS and SASEGT. Deletions cut 5 bases from V and 7 bases from J, with 12 bases between. This CDR3 has 12 residues. DNA for the CDR3: TGTGCCAGCAGTCCTACGGGGTGGGAGCAGTACTTC. Encoded protein: CASSPTGWEQYF.

The gene calls are TRBV6-5 and TRBJ2-2; D call uncertain. Germline CDR1 and CDR2: MNHEY and SVGAGI. Deletions cut 10 bases from V and 1 base from J, with 13 bases between. This CDR3 is built from 14 residues. The DNA for the CDR3 is TGTGCCACATATAACAGTTTGAACACCGGGGAGCTGTTTTTT. Amino acid sequence: CATYNSLNTGELFF.